The clone carrying this TCR beta chain was counted a few times. Indicated time point: newly diagnosed GD, antithyroid drugs for less than 3 months. PBMC-derived RNA was used for the TCR library. CDR3 regions were amplified by Arm-PCR using iRepertoire HTBI primers to build TCR beta libraries. MiXCR, applied by TCRdb to the multiplex PCR reads, yields one record per CDR3 protein. Here the sample spans approximately 460,000 distinct CDR3 sequences, 16% being singletons. The source of the sample is a study of regulatory T cells in long-lasting Graves disease. The CDR3 consists of 17 residues. Germline lookup yields CDR1 MNHGY and CDR2 SVAAGI. Trimming at V came to 4 bases and at J to 10 bases, leaving 15 bases not matched to a gene. A further study also used this sample, focusing on T cells in Graves' hyperthyroidism and ophthalmopathy. That study adds: Primed by the HTBI set, a first-round RT-PCR was run on the TCR CDR3.

The TCR sequence derives from a woman aged 25-40 years with Graves disease. The chain joins TRBV6-9 to TRBJ2-3; 12 bases are shared with TRBD2. This specimen consisted of peripheral blood mononuclear cells (PBMCs), obtained at new diagnosis, from a patient treated with antithyroid drugs. CDR3 coding DNA: TGTGCCAGCAGTTCCGAGCCTAGCGGGAGGGCCGAGTGGGCGCAGTATTTT. This encodes CASSSEPSGRAEWAQYF.